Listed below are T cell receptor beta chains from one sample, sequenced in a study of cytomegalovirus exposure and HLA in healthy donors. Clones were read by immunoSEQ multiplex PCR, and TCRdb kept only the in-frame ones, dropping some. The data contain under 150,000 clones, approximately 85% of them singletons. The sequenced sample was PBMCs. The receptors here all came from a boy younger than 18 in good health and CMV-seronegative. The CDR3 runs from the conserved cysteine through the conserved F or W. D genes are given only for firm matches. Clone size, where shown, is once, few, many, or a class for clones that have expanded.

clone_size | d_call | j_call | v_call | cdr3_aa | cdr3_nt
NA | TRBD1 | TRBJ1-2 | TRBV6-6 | CASSPGTGFGYTF | TGTGCCAGCAGTCCAGGGACAGGGTTTGGCTACACCTTC
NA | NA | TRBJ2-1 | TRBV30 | CAWSAGDFNEQFF | TGTGCCTGGAGTGCGGGAGATTTCAATGAGCAGTTCTTC
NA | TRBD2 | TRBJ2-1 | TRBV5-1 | CASSLRPGAGVSYNEQFF | TGCGCCAGCAGCTTGAGGCCGGGAGCGGGGGTGAGTTACAATGAGCAGTTCTTC
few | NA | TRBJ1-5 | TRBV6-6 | CASSSREGQPQHF | TGTGCCAGCAGTTCCCGAGAGGGTCAGCCCCAGCATTTT
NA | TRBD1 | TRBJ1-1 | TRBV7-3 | CASSMGTGVNTEAFF | TGTGCCAGCAGCATGGGGACAGGGGTGAACACTGAAGCTTTCTTT
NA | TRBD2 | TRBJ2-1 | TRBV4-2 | CASSPQVAGSSYNEQFF | TGTGCCAGCAGCCCCCAGGTAGCGGGGAGCTCCTACAATGAGCAGTTCTTC
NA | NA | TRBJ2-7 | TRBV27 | CASGLGHALYF | TGTGCCAGCGGGCTAGGACACGCGCTTTACTTC
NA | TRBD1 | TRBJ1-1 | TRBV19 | CASSIGTGEVAFF | TGTGCCAGTAGTATAGGGACAGGGGAGGTTGCTTTCTTT
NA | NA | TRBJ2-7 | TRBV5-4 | CASSLQGLSYEQYF | TGTGCCAGCAGCTTGCAGGGACTCTCCTACGAGCAGTACTTC
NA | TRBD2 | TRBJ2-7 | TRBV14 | CASSRSGRAFNEQYF | TGTGCCAGCAGCCGGAGCGGGAGGGCCTTTAACGAGCAGTACTTC
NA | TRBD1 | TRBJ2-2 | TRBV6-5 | CASSYNRGASPGELFF | TGTGCCAGCAGTTACAACAGGGGGGCGTCTCCCGGGGAGCTGTTTTTT
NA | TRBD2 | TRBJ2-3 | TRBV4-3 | CASSQVREMWDTQYF | TGCGCCAGCAGCCAAGTGCGGGAGATGTGGGATACGCAGTATTTT
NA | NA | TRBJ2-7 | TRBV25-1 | CASRERDIYEQYF | TGTGCCAGCAGAGAGCGGGACATTTACGAGCAGTACTTC
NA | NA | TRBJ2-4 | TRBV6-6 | CASRTTDLVGNIQYF | TGTGCCAGCAGAACTACCGACCTCGTCGGAAACATTCAGTACTTC
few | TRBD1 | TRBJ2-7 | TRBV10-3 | CAISESGQGGEQYF | TGTGCCATCAGTGAGTCGGGACAGGGAGGCGAGCAGTACTTC
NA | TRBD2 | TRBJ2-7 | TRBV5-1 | CASSRTSGDLTWYEQYF | TGCGCCAGCAGCCGGACTAGCGGGGACCTAACATGGTACGAGCAGTACTTC
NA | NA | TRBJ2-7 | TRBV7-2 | CASSLFTDEQYF | TGTGCCAGCAGCTTATTTACGGACGAGCAGTACTTC
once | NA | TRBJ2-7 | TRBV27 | CASSLVSPPRDEQYF | TGTGCCAGCAGTTTGGTTAGCCCACCTCGTGACGAGCAGTACTTC